This TCR beta chain was identified in a study of OX40 agonist ivuxolimab in advanced cancers. Study as a whole: Patients received ivuxolimab, an intravenous treatment, every 2 weeks at 0.01 to 10 mg/kg.

The V gene lost 2 bases and the J gene lost 3 bases, with 7 bases spanning the gap. CDR1 and CDR2 (germline): SGHTA, FQGTGA. The CDR3 sequence is 13 residues long. Here immunoSEQ multiplex PCR was the method, and the copy in TCRdb shows in-frame clones only, minus some. Among 77,000 or so clones, more than 65% were seen once, and the ten largest hold less than 5.5%. The sequence was obtained from an adult with an advanced solid tumor such as melanoma, head and neck, liver or kidney cancer. This specimen was CD4+ or CD8+ T cells sorted from blood, taken in a trial of the OX40 agonist ivuxolimab. The chain employs TRBV7-3 and TRBJ1-1; D is unresolved. CDR3 DNA: TGTGCCAGCAGCTTACTATCACACACTGAAGCTTTCTTT. This sequence encodes CASSLLSHTEAFF.